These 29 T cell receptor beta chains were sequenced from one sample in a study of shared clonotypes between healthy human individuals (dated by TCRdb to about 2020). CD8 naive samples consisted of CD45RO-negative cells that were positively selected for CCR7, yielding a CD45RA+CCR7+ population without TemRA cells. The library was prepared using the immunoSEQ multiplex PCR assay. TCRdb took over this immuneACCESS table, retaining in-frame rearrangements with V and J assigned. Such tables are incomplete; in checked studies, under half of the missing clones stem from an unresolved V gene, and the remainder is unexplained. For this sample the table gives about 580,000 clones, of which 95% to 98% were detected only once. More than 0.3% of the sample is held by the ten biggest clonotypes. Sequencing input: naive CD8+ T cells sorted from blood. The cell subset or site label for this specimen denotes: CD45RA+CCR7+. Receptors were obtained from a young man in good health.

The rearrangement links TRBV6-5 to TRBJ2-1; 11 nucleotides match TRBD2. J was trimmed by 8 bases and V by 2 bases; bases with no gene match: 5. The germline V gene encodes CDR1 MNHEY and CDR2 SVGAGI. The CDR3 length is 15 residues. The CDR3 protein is CASSYGLAGGDEQFF. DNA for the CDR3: TGTGCCAGCAGTTACGGGCTAGCGGGAGGCGATGAGCAGTTCTTC.

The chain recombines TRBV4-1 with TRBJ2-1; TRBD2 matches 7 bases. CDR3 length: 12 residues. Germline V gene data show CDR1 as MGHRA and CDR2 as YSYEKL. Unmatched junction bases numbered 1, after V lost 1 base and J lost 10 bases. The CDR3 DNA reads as TGCGCCAGCAGCCAAGGAGCGGGGGAGCAGTTCTTC. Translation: CASSQGAGEQFF.

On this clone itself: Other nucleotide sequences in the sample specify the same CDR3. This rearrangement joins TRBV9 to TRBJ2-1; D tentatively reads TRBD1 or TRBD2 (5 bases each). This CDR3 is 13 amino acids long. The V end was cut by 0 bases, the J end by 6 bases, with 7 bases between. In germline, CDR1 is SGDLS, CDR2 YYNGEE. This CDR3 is CASSVGGANEQFF. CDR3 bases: TGTGCCAGCAGCGTAGGAGGGGCCAATGAGCAGTTCTTC.

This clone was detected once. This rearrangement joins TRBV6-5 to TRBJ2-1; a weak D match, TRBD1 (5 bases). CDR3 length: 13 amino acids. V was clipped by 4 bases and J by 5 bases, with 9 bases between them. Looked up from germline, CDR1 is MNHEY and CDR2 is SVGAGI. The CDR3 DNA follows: TGTGCCAGCAGTTTGGCACAGGACAATGAGCAGTTCTTC. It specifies CASSLAQDNEQFF.

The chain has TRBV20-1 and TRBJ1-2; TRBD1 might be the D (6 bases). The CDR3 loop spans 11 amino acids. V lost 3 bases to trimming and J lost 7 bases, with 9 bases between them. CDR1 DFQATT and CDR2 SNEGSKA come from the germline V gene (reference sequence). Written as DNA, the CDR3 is TGCAGTGCTAGGTGGGGGCGTGGCTACACCTTC. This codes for CSARWGRGYTF.

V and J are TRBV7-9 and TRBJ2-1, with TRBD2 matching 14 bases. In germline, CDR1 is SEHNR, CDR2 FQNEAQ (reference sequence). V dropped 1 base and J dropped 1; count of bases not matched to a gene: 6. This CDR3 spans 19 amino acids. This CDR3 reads CASSLEGLAGVHSYNEQFF. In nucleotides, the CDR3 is TGTGCCAGCAGCTTAGAGGGACTAGCGGGAGTTCATTCCTACAATGAGCAGTTCTTC.

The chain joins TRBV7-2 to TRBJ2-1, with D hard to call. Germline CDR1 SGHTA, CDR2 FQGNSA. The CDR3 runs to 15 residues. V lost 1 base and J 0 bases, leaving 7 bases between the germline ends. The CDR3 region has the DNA TGTGCCAGCAGCTTAGGCACACCCTCCTACAATGAGCAGTTCTTC. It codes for CASSLGTPSYNEQFF.

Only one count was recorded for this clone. The CDR3 DNA reads TGTGCCAGCAGTTTAGAGGCAAGCTACGAGCAGTACTTC. Its translation: CASSLEASYEQYF. The rearrangement joins TRBV28 to TRBJ2-7, with D hard to call. The germline V gene encodes CDR1 MDHEN and CDR2 SYDVKM. CDR3 size: 13 residues. Between the trimmed V and J ends, which lost 2 bases and 3 bases, there was a span of 8 bases.

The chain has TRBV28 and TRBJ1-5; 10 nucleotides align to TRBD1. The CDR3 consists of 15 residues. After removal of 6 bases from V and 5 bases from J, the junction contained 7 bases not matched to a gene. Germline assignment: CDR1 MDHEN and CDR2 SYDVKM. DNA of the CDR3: TGTGCCAGCAGCCCCCGGGACAGGGGTTATCAGCCCCAGCATTTT. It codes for CASSPRDRGYQPQHF.

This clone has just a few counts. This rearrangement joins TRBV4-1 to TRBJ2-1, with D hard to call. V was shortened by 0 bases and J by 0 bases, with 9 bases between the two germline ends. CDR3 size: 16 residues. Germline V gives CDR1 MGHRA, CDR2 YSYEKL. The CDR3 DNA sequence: TGCGCCAGCAGCCAAGACTTCCCGAGCTCCTACAATGAGCAGTTCTTC. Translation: CASSQDFPSSYNEQFF.

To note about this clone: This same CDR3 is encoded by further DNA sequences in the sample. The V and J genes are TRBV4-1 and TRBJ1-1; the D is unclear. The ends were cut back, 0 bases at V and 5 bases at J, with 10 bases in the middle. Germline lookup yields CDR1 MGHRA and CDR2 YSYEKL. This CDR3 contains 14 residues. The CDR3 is CASSQDLRGTEAFF. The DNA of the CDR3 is TGCGCCAGCAGCCAAGATCTTCGGGGAACTGAAGCTTTCTTT.

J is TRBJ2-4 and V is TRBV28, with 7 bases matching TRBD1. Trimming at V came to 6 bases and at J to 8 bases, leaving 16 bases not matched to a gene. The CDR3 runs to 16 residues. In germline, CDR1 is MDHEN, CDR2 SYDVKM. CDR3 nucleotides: TGTGCCAGCAGCTACGGGTTCTCGACAGGGCGGGACATTCAGTACTTC. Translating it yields CASSYGFSTGRDIQYF.

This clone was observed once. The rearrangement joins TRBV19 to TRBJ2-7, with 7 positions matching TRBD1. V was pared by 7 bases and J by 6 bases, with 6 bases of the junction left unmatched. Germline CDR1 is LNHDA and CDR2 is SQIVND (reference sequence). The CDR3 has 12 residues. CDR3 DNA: TGTGCCAGTAAACAGGGGAGAGGCGAGCAGTACTTC. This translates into CASKQGRGEQYF. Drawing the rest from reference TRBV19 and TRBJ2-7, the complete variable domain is DGGITQSPKYLFRKEGQNVTLSCEQNLNHDAMYWYRQDPGQGLRLIYYSQIVNDFQKGDIAEGYSVSREKKESFPLTVTSAQKNPTAFYLCASKQGRGEQYFGPGTRLTVT.

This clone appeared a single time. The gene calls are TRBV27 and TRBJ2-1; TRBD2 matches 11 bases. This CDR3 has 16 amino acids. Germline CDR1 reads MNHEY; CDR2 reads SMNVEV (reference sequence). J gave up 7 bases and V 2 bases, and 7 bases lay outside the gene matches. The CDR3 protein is CASSLPSSGRRNEQFF. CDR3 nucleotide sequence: TGTGCCAGCAGTTTACCCTCTAGCGGGAGGAGGAATGAGCAGTTCTTC.

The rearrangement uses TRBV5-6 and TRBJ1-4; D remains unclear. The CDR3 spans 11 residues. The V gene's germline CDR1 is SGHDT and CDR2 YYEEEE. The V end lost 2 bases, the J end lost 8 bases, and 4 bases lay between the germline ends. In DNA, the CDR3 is TGTGCCAGCAGCTTTGGAGAAAAACTGTTTTTT. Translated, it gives CASSFGEKLFF.

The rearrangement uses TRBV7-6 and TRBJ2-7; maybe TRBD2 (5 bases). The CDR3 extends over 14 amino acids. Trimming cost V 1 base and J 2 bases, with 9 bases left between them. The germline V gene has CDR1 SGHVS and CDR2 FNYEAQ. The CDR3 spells CASSLDSGTYEQYF. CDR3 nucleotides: TGTGCCAGCAGCTTAGATTCGGGGACCTACGAGCAGTACTTC.

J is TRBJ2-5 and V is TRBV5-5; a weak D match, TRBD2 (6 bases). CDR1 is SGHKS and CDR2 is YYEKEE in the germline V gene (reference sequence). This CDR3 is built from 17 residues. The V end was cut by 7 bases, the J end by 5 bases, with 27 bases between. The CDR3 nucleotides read TGTGCCAGCCCAAGTGTGGGGGACTCCATCACGGGGGAGACCCAGTACTTC. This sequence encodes CASPSVGDSITGETQYF.

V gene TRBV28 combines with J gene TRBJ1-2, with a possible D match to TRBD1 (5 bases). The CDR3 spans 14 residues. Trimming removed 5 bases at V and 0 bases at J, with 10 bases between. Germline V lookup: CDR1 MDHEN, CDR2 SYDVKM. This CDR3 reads CASSKTVPNYGYTF. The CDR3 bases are TGTGCCAGCAGTAAGACAGTCCCTAACTATGGCTACACCTTC.

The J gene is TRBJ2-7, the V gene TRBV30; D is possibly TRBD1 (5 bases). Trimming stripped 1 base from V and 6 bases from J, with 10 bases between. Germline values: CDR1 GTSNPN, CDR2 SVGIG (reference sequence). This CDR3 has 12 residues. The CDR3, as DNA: TGTGCCTGGAGTGGCAGGGCCATCGAGCAGTACTTC. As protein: CAWSGRAIEQYF. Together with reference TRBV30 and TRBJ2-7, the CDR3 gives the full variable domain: SQTIHQWPATLVQPVGSPLSLECTVEGTSNPNLYWYRQAAGRGLQLLFYSVGIGQISSEVPQNLSASRPQDRQFILSSKKLLLSDSGFYLCAWSGRAIEQYFGPGTRLTVT.

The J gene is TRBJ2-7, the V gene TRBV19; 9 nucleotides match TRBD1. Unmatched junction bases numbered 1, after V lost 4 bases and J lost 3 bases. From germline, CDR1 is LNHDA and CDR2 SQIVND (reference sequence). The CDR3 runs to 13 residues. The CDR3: CASSTTGGYEQYF. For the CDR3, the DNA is TGTGCCAGTAGTACGACAGGGGGCTACGAGCAGTACTTC.

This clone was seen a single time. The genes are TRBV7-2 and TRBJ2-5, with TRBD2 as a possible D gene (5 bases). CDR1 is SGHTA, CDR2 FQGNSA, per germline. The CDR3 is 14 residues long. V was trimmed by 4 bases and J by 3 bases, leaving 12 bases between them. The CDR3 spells CASSWSGTKETQYF. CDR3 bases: TGTGCCAGCAGCTGGAGCGGAACGAAAGAGACCCAGTACTTC. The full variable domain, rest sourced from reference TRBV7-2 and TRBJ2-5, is GAGVSQSPSNKVTEKGKDVELRCDPISGHTALYWYRQSLGQGLEFLIYFQGNSAPDKSGLPSDRFSAERTGGSVSTLTIQRTQQEDSAVYLCASSWSGTKETQYFGPGTRLLVL.

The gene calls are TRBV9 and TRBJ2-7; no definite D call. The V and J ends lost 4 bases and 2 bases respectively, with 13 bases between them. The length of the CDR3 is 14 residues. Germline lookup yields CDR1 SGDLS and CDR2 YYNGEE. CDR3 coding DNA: TGTGCCAGCAGCATTGGTGGCAGTCCCTACGAGCAGTACTTC. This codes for CASSIGGSPYEQYF.

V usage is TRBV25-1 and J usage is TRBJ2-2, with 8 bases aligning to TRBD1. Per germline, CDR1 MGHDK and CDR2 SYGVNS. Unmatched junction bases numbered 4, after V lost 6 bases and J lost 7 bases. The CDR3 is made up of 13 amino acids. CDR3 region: CASRKTGDGELFF. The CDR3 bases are TGTGCCAGCAGGAAGACAGGGGACGGGGAGCTGTTTTTT.

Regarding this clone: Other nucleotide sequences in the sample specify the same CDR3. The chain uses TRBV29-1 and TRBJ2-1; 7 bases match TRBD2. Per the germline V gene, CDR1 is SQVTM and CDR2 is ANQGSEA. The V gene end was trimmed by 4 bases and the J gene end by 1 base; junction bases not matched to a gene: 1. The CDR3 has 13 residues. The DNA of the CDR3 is TGCAGCGTTGTGGGGGGGTCCTACAATGAGCAGTTCTTC. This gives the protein CSVVGGSYNEQFF.

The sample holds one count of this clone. In DNA, the CDR3 is TGCAGCGTTGAATTTGAGGGCGGATTCTACGAGCAGTACTTC. As protein: CSVEFEGGFYEQYF. The rearrangement uses TRBV29-1 and TRBJ2-7, with D possibly TRBD2 on 5 matching bases. With 2 bases removed from V and 3 bases from J, the gap between germline ends came to 14 bases. Germline V lookup: CDR1 SQVTM, CDR2 ANQGSEA. The CDR3 has 14 amino acids.

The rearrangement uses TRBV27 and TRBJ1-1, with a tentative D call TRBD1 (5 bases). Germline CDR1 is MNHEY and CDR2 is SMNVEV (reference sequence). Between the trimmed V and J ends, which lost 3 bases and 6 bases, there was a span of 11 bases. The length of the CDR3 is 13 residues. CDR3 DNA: TGTGCCAGCAGTTTGTCCAGGGTCGCTGAAGCTTTCTTT. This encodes CASSLSRVAEAFF.

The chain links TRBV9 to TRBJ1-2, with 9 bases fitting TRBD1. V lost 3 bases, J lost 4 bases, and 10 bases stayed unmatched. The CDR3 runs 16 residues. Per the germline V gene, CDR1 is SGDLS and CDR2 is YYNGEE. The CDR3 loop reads CASSADRDRVLYGYTF. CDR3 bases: TGTGCCAGCAGCGCGGACCGGGACAGGGTTCTCTATGGCTACACCTTC.

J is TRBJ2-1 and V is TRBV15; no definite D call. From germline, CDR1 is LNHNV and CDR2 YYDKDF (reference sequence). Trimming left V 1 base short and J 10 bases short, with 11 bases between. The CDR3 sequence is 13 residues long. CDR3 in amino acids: CATSRAQLDEQFF. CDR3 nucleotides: TGTGCCACCAGCAGAGCACAATTGGACGAGCAGTTCTTC.

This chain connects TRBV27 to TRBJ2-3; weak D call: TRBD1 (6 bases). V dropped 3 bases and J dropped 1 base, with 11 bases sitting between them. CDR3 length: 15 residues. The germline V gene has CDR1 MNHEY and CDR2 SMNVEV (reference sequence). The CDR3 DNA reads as TGTGCCAGCAGTTTTCGGGCAGGGGGCACAGATACGCAGTATTTT. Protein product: CASSFRAGGTDTQYF.